The 27 T cell receptor beta chains listed next were all sequenced from one sample in a study of shared clonotypes between healthy human individuals. TCRdb's table, derived via immunoSEQ multiplex PCR, lists solely in-frame clones and lacks some. The table records millions of clones, approximately 93% of them present only once. Sequencing input: naive CD4+ T cells from PBMCs. This sample's subset: CD45RA+ positively selected. The receptors originated from a man aged 18 to 35 in good health. Some clones in this sample may be carry-over from other donors' samples.

This rearrangement joins TRBV5-4 to TRBJ1-2, with D tentatively TRBD1 (5 bases). Trimming took off 0 bases at V and 2 bases at J, with 14 bases between the two ends. The CDR3 has 16 amino acids. Germline V lookup: CDR1 SGHNT, CDR2 YYREEE (reference sequence). The CDR3 loop reads CASSLGAGRGNYGYTF. CDR3 DNA: TGTGCCAGCAGCTTGGGGGCGGGGAGGGGAAACTATGGCTACACCTTC.

The rearrangement uses TRBV12-5 and TRBJ2-2, with D perhaps TRBD2 (6 bases). The V end was cut by 6 bases, the J end by 1 base, with 12 bases between. CDR3 length: 15 residues. Germline lookup yields CDR1 LGHNT and CDR2 FRNRAP. The CDR3, as DNA: TGTGCTAGTGGGCTAAGCGGGTTGAACACCGGGGAGCTGTTTTTT. This translates into CASGLSGLNTGELFF.

Points on this clone: The same CDR3 is also encoded by other DNA sequences in this sample. This rearrangement joins TRBV5-1 to TRBJ2-1, with a possible D match to TRBD2 (7 bases). The V gene's germline CDR1 is SGHRS and CDR2 YFSETQ. This CDR3 region has 12 residues. With 5 bases removed from V and 8 bases from J, the gap between germline ends came to 11 bases. The CDR3, as DNA: TGCGCCAGCAGTTTAGGGGGGGATGAGCAGTTCTTC. It is translated as CASSLGGDEQFF.

The chain combines TRBV5-1 with TRBJ1-4, with 8 bases aligning to TRBD1. This CDR3 has 16 residues. Looked up from germline, CDR1 is SGHRS and CDR2 is YFSETQ. V gave up 1 base and J gave up 4 bases; unmatched junction bases: 6. CDR3 bases: TGCGCCAGCAGCTTGAGTACAGGGGGACTTAATGAAAAACTGTTTTTT. It specifies CASSLSTGGLNEKLFF.

This rearrangement joins TRBV5-1 to TRBJ2-1; 7 bases are a match to TRBD2. V gave up 6 bases and J gave up 5 bases; unmatched junction bases: 14. CDR3 length: 16 amino acids. Germline CDR1 SGHRS, CDR2 YFSETQ. This chain's CDR3 is CASNSGSGKPNNEQFF. The CDR3 coding sequence is TGCGCCAGCAATTCCGGCAGCGGGAAGCCTAACAATGAGCAGTTCTTC.

The CDR3 is CASSPPVLSSYNEQFF. CDR3 coding DNA: TGTGCCAGCTCACCACCGGTTCTTTCCTCCTACAATGAGCAGTTCTTC. The V call is TRBV18, the J call TRBJ2-1; D is unclear. The CDR3 runs to 16 residues. Trimming took off 0 bases at V and 0 bases at J, with 9 bases between the two ends. From germline, CDR1 is KGHSH and CDR2 LQKENI.

J is TRBJ2-6 and V is TRBV7-9; 7 bases are shared with TRBD1. Germline CDR1 SEHNR, CDR2 FQNEAQ (reference sequence). The V gene end was trimmed by 1 base and the J gene end by 2 bases; junction bases not matched to a gene: 8. CDR3 length equals 18 residues. The CDR3 DNA reads as TGTGCCAGCAGCTTAGGGATTAGAGGGGGCGCTGGGGCCAACGTCCTGACTTTC. It is translated as CASSLGIRGGAGANVLTF.

The J gene is TRBJ2-1, the V gene TRBV27, with a possible D match to TRBD2 (6 bases). The germline CDR1 and CDR2 sequences are MNHEY and SMNVEV (reference sequence). The CDR3 is made up of 14 amino acids. Between the trimmed V and J ends, which lost 9 bases and 5 bases, there was a span of 17 bases. The CDR3 DNA reads TGTGCCAGTCTAGCGTGGGGCGGAAACAATGAGCAGTTCTTC. Protein sequence: CASLAWGGNNEQFF.

The chain joins TRBV25-1 to TRBJ2-5; the D gene could be TRBD1 or TRBD2 (5 bases each). The J call is doubtful: the DNA matches TRBJ2-7 better. The CDR3 totals 14 residues. Germline-derived CDR1 and CDR2 are MGHDK and SYGVNS. The CDR3 region has the DNA TGTGCCAGCAGTACCGGGACCTATTCCTACGAGCAGTACTTC. This codes for CASSTGTYSYEQYF.

This clone was counted once. The chain is built from TRBV6-5 and TRBJ2-1; TRBD2 matches 15 bases. Germline V CDR1 and CDR2: MNHEY, SVGAGI. The junction had 2 bases not matched to a gene; V was cut back by 2 bases and J by 15 bases. The CDR3 has 13 amino acids. The CDR3 protein is CASSYGLAGGWFF. The CDR3 bases are TGTGCCAGCAGTTACGGACTAGCGGGAGGGTGGTTCTTC.

V usage is TRBV7-3 and J usage is TRBJ2-1, with 8 bases matching TRBD1. This CDR3 is built from 15 residues. Germline loops: CDR1 SGHTA, CDR2 FQGTGA. V was pared by 4 bases and J by 3 bases, with 5 bases of the junction left unmatched. CDR3 region: CASSYQGAYYNEQFF. CDR3 sequence (DNA): TGTGCCAGCAGCTACCAGGGGGCCTACTACAATGAGCAGTTCTTC. The whole variable domain, remainder taken from reference TRBV7-3 and TRBJ2-1, is GAGVSQTPSNKVTEKGKYVELRCDPISGHTALYWYRQSLGQGPEFLIYFQGTGAADDSGLPNDRFFAVRPEGSVSTLKIQRTERGDSAVYLCASSYQGAYYNEQFFGPGTRLTVL.

Concerning this clone itself: The junction shows a germline mismatch at one end, possibly a read error. V is TRBV11-2 and J is TRBJ2-3, with D unresolved. Germline V lookup: CDR1 SGHAT, CDR2 FQNNGV. The CDR3 covers 13 residues. The CDR3 reads CAGSLDMPDTQYF. CDR3 DNA: TGTGCCGGCAGCTTAGATATGCCAGATACGCAGTATTTT.

This chain uses TRBV14 with TRBJ2-3; D may be TRBD1 (5 bases). The CDR3 extends over 13 amino acids. V was clipped by 3 bases and J by 7 bases, with 11 bases between them. Germline loops: CDR1 SGHDN, CDR2 FVKESK. This CDR3 reads CASSQNRRNTQYF. The CDR3 DNA reads TGTGCCAGCAGCCAGAACAGGAGAAATACGCAGTATTTT. Variable domain in full (rest from reference TRBV14 and TRBJ2-3): EAGVTQFPSHSVIEKGQTVTLRCDPISGHDNLYWYRRVMGKEIKFLLHFVKESKQDESGMPNNRFLAERTGGTYSTLKVQPAELEDSGVYFCASSQNRRNTQYFGPGTRLTVL.

The gene calls are TRBV28 and TRBJ1-4, with D tentatively TRBD1 (6 bases). Trimming took off 2 bases at V and 7 bases at J, with 14 bases between the two ends. Germline assignment: CDR1 MDHEN and CDR2 SYDVKM. The CDR3 has 15 residues. The CDR3 nucleotides read TGTGCCAGCAGTTTACCCCGGGGGGCAGGTGAAAAACTGTTTTTT. Its protein product is CASSLPRGAGEKLFF.

This sequence joins TRBV28 and TRBJ2-7; D is unresolved. The germline gives CDR1 MDHEN, CDR2 SYDVKM. This CDR3 is built from 15 residues. Between the trimmed V and J ends, which lost 2 bases and 2 bases, there was a span of 13 bases. CDR3: CASSLGPVFAYEQYF. CDR3 in DNA: TGTGCCAGCAGTTTAGGGCCGGTTTTCGCCTACGAGCAGTACTTC.

The table lists this clone with a count of one. The CDR3 protein is CATSRDSSITTNEKLFF. The CDR3 nucleotides are TGTGCCACCAGCAGAGATAGCTCAATAACAACTAATGAAAAACTGTTTTTT. This sequence joins TRBV15 and TRBJ1-4; D is uncertain. The CDR3 sequence is 17 residues long. The germline gives CDR1 LNHNV, CDR2 YYDKDF (reference sequence). V lost 0 bases and J 0 bases, leaving 11 bases between the germline ends.

This clone was observed a single time. Other nucleotide sequences in the sample specify the same CDR3. V usage is TRBV20-1 and J usage is TRBJ2-7; a weak D match, TRBD1 (5 bases). The CDR3 has 10 amino acids. Germline CDR1 is DFQATT and CDR2 is SNEGSKA (reference sequence). Trimming left V 6 bases short and J 6 bases short, with 9 bases between. The CDR3 sequence is CSASRVEQYF. Here the CDR3 DNA reads TGCAGTGCCAGCAGGGTCGAGCAGTACTTC.

This chain uses TRBV30 with TRBJ2-7, with no clear D. Germline-derived CDR1 and CDR2 are GTSNPN and SVGIG (reference sequence). There are 13 residues in the CDR3. Trimming removed 2 bases from V and 2 bases from J, with 10 bases in between. The CDR3 DNA follows: TGTGCCTGGAGTAAGAAGGCAGCCTACGAGCAGTACTTC. It is translated as CAWSKKAAYEQYF.

The CDR3 DNA reads TGTGCCAGCAAGGGGGGACAGGATAACTATGGCTACACCTTC. Protein: CASKGGQDNYGYTF. The V gene is TRBV6-6, the J gene TRBJ1-2, with 8 bases matching TRBD1. This CDR3 contains 14 residues. The V gene end was trimmed by 7 bases and the J gene end by 1 base; junction bases not matched to a gene: 5. Germline CDR1 is MNHNY and CDR2 is SVGAGI (reference sequence).

The genes are TRBV6-5 and TRBJ1-2, with no clear D. Germline V gene lookup returns CDR1 MNHEY and CDR2 SVGAGI. The CDR3 is 14 amino acids. With 5 bases removed from V and 5 bases from J, the gap between germline ends came to 15 bases. CDR3 amino acids: CASSPGWGDYGYTF. CDR3 DNA: TGTGCCAGCAGTCCTGGATGGGGTGATTATGGCTACACCTTC.

Details on this clone: Distinct nucleotide sequences in the sample also encode this CDR3. The chain links TRBV28 to TRBJ2-5; tentative D call: TRBD2 (5 bases). CDR3 size: 12 residues. V lost 8 bases and J 2 bases, leaving 9 bases between the germline ends. From germline, CDR1 is MDHEN and CDR2 SYDVKM. CDR3 sequence (DNA): TGTGCCAGCCTCAGCGGACAAGAGACCCAGTACTTC. It translates to CASLSGQETQYF. The full variable domain, in which reference TRBV28 and TRBJ2-5 provide the parts outside the CDR3, is DVKVTQSSRYLVKRTGEKVFLECVQDMDHENMFWYRQDPGLGLRLIYFSYDVKMKEKGDIPEGYSVSREKKERFSLILESASTNQTSMYLCASLSGQETQYFGPGTRLLVL.

This chain connects TRBV6-1 to TRBJ2-7, with D perhaps TRBD1 (5 bases). The V end lost 9 bases, the J end lost 4 bases, and 13 bases lay between the germline ends. CDR1 is MNHNS and CDR2 is SASEGT in the germline V gene. The CDR3 length is 12 residues. The CDR3 DNA reads as TGTGCCAGTCGACAACAGGATTACGAGCAGTACTTC. Its protein is CASRQQDYEQYF.

CDR3 DNA: TGTGCCAGCAGGGTACAAGGGAGCACAGATACGCAGTATTTT. It encodes CASRVQGSTDTQYF. The rearrangement uses TRBV2 and TRBJ2-3; no reliable D call. Germline values: CDR1 SNHLY, CDR2 FYNNEI. The CDR3 is made up of 14 amino acids. The V gene lost 6 bases and the J gene lost 0 bases, with 10 bases spanning the gap.

The gene calls are TRBV6-5 and TRBJ2-1; D is ambiguous. The CDR3 totals 14 residues. Germline loops: CDR1 MNHEY, CDR2 SVGAGI. The V end lost 5 bases, the J end lost 9 bases, and 17 bases lay between the germline ends. This chain's CDR3 is CASSHPDKISEQFF. The CDR3 nucleotides are TGTGCCAGCAGTCATCCCGACAAGATTAGTGAGCAGTTCTTC.

This chain links TRBV6-4 with TRBJ2-7; D may be TRBD1 or TRBD2 (5 bases each). CDR1 is MRHNA and CDR2 is SNTAGT in the germline V gene. With 2 bases removed from V and 5 bases from J, the gap between germline ends came to 34 bases. The CDR3 loop spans 21 amino acids. CDR3 DNA sequence: TGTGCCAGCAGTGACCCGTACTGGTCTTTATTGCTGGGGGATCGGAACGACGAGCAGTACTTC. The encoded protein is CASSDPYWSLLLGDRNDEQYF.

The rearrangement uses TRBV15 and TRBJ2-7, with D hard to call. With 0 bases removed from V and 0 bases from J, the gap between germline ends came to 12 bases. The CDR3 is 16 amino acids. Germline CDR1 and CDR2: LNHNV and YYDKDF (reference sequence). The CDR3 sequence: CATSRDQASSSYEQYF. In DNA form, the CDR3 reads TGTGCCACCAGCAGAGATCAGGCTTCTAGCTCCTACGAGCAGTACTTC.

V and J are TRBV7-6 and TRBJ1-1; TRBD1 might be the D (6 bases). Trimming left V 4 bases short and J 0 bases short, with 15 bases between. Germline loops: CDR1 SGHVS, CDR2 FNYEAQ. The CDR3 length is 16 residues. This CDR3 is CASSSGLGTMNTEAFF. The CDR3, as DNA: TGTGCCAGCAGCTCCGGACTGGGGACAATGAACACTGAAGCTTTCTTT. The full variable domain, rest sourced from reference TRBV7-6 and TRBJ1-1, is GAGVSQSPRYKVTKRGQDVALRCDPISGHVSLYWYRQALGQGPEFLTYFNYEAQQDKSGLPNDRFSAERPEGSISTLTIQRTEQRDSAMYRCASSSGLGTMNTEAFFGQGTRLTVV.